These T cell receptor beta chains were read from a single sample in a study of T cell responses to AZD1222 COVID-19 vaccine. Clones were sequenced by immunoSEQ multiplex PCR, and TCRdb holds only the in-frame ones, with some missing. Of some 180,000 clones in the sample, around nine tenths were seen once. Sequenced material: peripheral blood, taken 28 days after the second AZD1222 dose. The receptors stem from an adult who received the AZD1222 COVID-19 vaccine. Both conserved end residues are part of each CDR3. D genes are given only for firm matches. Not all rows give a size; the values are once, few, many and, for expanded clones, a class.

j_gene: TRBJ2-2
v_gene: TRBV11-2
abundance: .
d_gene: .
CDR3nt: TGTGCCAGCAGCTTAAGACAGAACACCGGGGAGCTGTTTTTT
CDR3aa: CASSLRQNTGELFF

j_gene: TRBJ2-7
v_gene: TRBV12-5
abundance: .
d_gene: .
CDR3nt: TGTGCTAGTGGTTTTTACCCGTCAGGTGTGTCCTACGAGCAGTACTTC
CDR3aa: CASGFYPSGVSYEQYF

j_gene: TRBJ2-7
v_gene: TRBV10-1
abundance: .
d_gene: TRBD1
CDR3nt: TGCGCCAGCAGTGAGCCGGGACAGGGACTTTACGAGCAGTACTTC
CDR3aa: CASSEPGQGLYEQYF

j_gene: TRBJ1-2
v_gene: TRBV19
abundance: .
d_gene: TRBD1
CDR3nt: TGTGCCAGTAGTGGACAGGGGGCGAACTATGGCTACACCTTC
CDR3aa: CASSGQGANYGYTF

j_gene: TRBJ2-7
v_gene: TRBV18
abundance: .
d_gene: TRBD2
CDR3nt: TGTGCCAGCTCACCGGGACTAGCGGGGGTCGGCGAGCAGTACTTC
CDR3aa: CASSPGLAGVGEQYF

j_gene: TRBJ2-5
v_gene: TRBV19
abundance: .
d_gene: TRBD1
CDR3nt: TGTGCCAGTAGGACGACAGGGAATGACCTCCAAGAGACCCAGTACTTC
CDR3aa: CASRTTGNDLQETQYF

j_gene: TRBJ2-1
v_gene: TRBV7-2
abundance: .
d_gene: TRBD2
CDR3nt: TGTGCCAGCAGCCAAGCGGGGGGGCCCAATGAGCAGTTCTTC
CDR3aa: CASSQAGGPNEQFF

j_gene: TRBJ2-5
v_gene: TRBV2
abundance: .
d_gene: .
CDR3nt: TGTGCCAGCAGACGGGACGAAGGGACCCAGTACTTC
CDR3aa: CASRRDEGTQYF

j_gene: TRBJ2-5
v_gene: TRBV6-1
abundance: .
d_gene: TRBD2
CDR3nt: TGTGCCAGCAGTGGACTTTGGACTAGCGGAGAAGAGACCCAGTACTTC
CDR3aa: CASSGLWTSGEETQYF

j_gene: TRBJ2-6
v_gene: TRBV15
abundance: .
d_gene: TRBD1
CDR3nt: TGTGCCACCGAGGTAGGGGGCAAGACTGGGGCCAACGTCCTGACTTTC
CDR3aa: CATEVGGKTGANVLTF

j_gene: TRBJ2-5
v_gene: TRBV30
abundance: once
d_gene: TRBD2
CDR3nt: TGTGCCTGGAGTGTCACCGGGACTAGGAAAGAGACCCAGTACTTC
CDR3aa: CAWSVTGTRKETQYF

j_gene: TRBJ1-2
v_gene: TRBV6-5
abundance: .
d_gene: TRBD1
CDR3nt: TGTGCCACTTTACAGGGGGTTGGCTACACCTTC
CDR3aa: CATLQGVGYTF

j_gene: TRBJ1-3
v_gene: TRBV18
abundance: .
d_gene: .
CDR3nt: TGTGCCAGCTCACCTCCGGGCAGTCGCTCTGGAAACACCATATATTTT
CDR3aa: CASSPPGSRSGNTIYF

j_gene: TRBJ1-2
v_gene: TRBV15
abundance: .
d_gene: .
CDR3nt: TGTGCCACCAGCAGAGATGACTATGGCTACACCTTC
CDR3aa: CATSRDDYGYTF

j_gene: TRBJ1-3
v_gene: TRBV3-1/TRBV3-2
abundance: .
d_gene: .
CDR3nt: TGTGCCAGCAGCCAAGATCCGACAGCAGGAAACACCATATATTTT
CDR3aa: CASSQDPTAGNTIYF

j_gene: TRBJ1-5
v_gene: TRBV7-8
abundance: .
d_gene: .
CDR3nt: TGTGCCAGCAGCTTTTTCCAGGGGACCCAGCATTTT
CDR3aa: CASSFFQGTQHF

j_gene: TRBJ1-6
v_gene: TRBV6-5
abundance: once
d_gene: TRBD1
CDR3nt: TGTGCCAGCAGAGGACAGGGTTTGGGTTCACCCCTCCACTTT
CDR3aa: CASRGQGLGSPLHF

j_gene: TRBJ2-3
v_gene: TRBV7-9
abundance: .
d_gene: .
CDR3nt: TGTGCCAGCAGCTTTCCGGATGGGGTTGCAGATACGCAGTATTTT
CDR3aa: CASSFPDGVADTQYF